The 14 T cell receptor beta chains reported below all come from one sample, sequenced in a study of blood T cell repertoires in COVID-19. Assay: immunoSEQ multiplex PCR; the TCRdb copy retains only in-frame clones and omits some. The sample lists over 80,000 clones; about nine tenths were seen once. Sequencing was done on a sample of peripheral blood. The source of these receptors is a human donor with active COVID-19. The donor label of this sample is uncertain.

This chain links TRBV3-1 (or the pseudogene TRBV3-2) with TRBJ1-2; TRBD1 might be the D (5 bases). The CDR3 consists of 15 residues. CDR1 is LGHDT, CDR2 YNNKEL, per germline (reference sequence). Trimming took 0 bases from V and 6 from J, leaving 14 bases between them. Here the CDR3 reads CASSQEDSGGDGYTF. CDR3 nucleotides: TGTGCCAGCAGCCAAGAAGACAGCGGGGGTGATGGCTACACCTTC.

The chain uses TRBV27 and TRBJ1-5; D is uncertain. The length of the CDR3 is 14 residues. V lost 3 bases and J lost 6, with 12 bases in between. Germline CDR1 reads MNHEY; CDR2 reads SMNVEV (reference sequence). CDR3 amino acids: CASSFIGEGQPQHF. Here the CDR3 DNA reads TGTGCCAGCAGTTTCATCGGGGAGGGTCAGCCCCAGCATTTT.

V is TRBV9 and J is TRBJ1-1; 7 bases match TRBD1. Trimming took 4 bases from V and 0 from J; bases not matched to a gene: 9. This CDR3 comprises 16 residues. Germline CDR1 reads SGDLS; CDR2 reads YYNGEE. CDR3 sequence: CASSPRQGGVNTEAFF. As DNA, the CDR3 is TGTGCCAGCAGCCCTCGACAGGGAGGCGTGAACACTGAAGCTTTCTTT.

The CDR3: CASSPLPGTDTQYF. CDR3 bases: TGTGCCAGCTCACCACTTCCGGGGACAGATACGCAGTATTTT. The chain carries TRBV18 and TRBJ2-3; D may be TRBD2 (5 bases). Per the germline V gene, CDR1 is KGHSH and CDR2 is LQKENI. CDR3 size: 14 residues. Trimming pared 1 base from V and 3 bases from J, leaving 8 bases between.

There are a few counts of this clone. It is likely a read error, because the conserved phenylalanine at the end of the CDR3 is missing. The DNA is left out, because the CDR3 cannot be placed on it with certainty; the CDR3 is given as TCRdb lists it. The chain joins TRBV7-9 to TRBJ2-7; no DNA check was done on the table's D call, TRBD2. The CDR3 numbers 14 amino acids, ends counted. The germline gives CDR1 SEHNR, CDR2 FQNEAQ (reference sequence). CDR3 protein: CASSPGGLAGSLRY.

The gene calls are TRBV29-1 and TRBJ1-5; tentatively, D is TRBD1 (5 bases). Looked up from germline, CDR1 is SQVTM and CDR2 is ANQGSEA. This CDR3 has 14 amino acids. With 6 bases removed from V and 6 bases from J, the gap between germline ends came to 18 bases. CDR3 bases: TGCAGCGTCCTGGGCAAACTCAGGGCTCAGCCCCAGCATTTT. This codes for CSVLGKLRAQPQHF. The variable domain in full, with the rest retrieved from reference TRBV29-1 and TRBJ1-5, is SAVISQKPSRDICQRGTSLTIQCQVDSQVTMMFWYRQQPGQSLTLIATANQGSEATYESGFVIDKFPISRPNLTFSTLTVSNMSPEDSSIYLCSVLGKLRAQPQHFGDGTRLSIL.

J is TRBJ2-1 and V is TRBV20-1; tentatively, D is TRBD2 (6 bases). This CDR3 comprises 11 residues. Germline loops: CDR1 DFQATT, CDR2 SNEGSKA (reference sequence). This chain's CDR3 is CSARDFGREFF. CDR3 nucleotide sequence: TGCAGCGCGCGGGACTTCGGAAGGGAGTTCTTC.

The chain carries TRBV19 and TRBJ1-1; 8 bases are a match to TRBD1. The CDR3 is made up of 13 amino acids. The V segment lost 5 bases and the J segment 6 bases; nucleotides outside the gene matches: 5. CDR1 and CDR2 (germline): LNHDA, SQIVND (reference sequence). CDR3 amino acids: CASSSDRGAEAFF. DNA for the CDR3: TGTGCCAGTAGTTCCGACAGGGGCGCTGAAGCTTTCTTT.

The chain employs TRBV19 and TRBJ2-7; possible D gene TRBD1, 6 bases. From germline, CDR1 is LNHDA and CDR2 SQIVND (reference sequence). Deletions cut 5 bases from V and 5 bases from J, with 16 bases between. CDR3 length: 14 residues. DNA of the CDR3: TGTGCCAGTAGTCTAAGACAGGTCGGCGACGAGCAGTACTTC. The encoded protein is CASSLRQVGDEQYF.

V gene TRBV5-6 combines with J gene TRBJ1-2, with D possibly TRBD1 on 6 matching bases. The germline V and J ends were trimmed by 1 base and 4 bases, with 8 bases remaining between them. Germline CDR1 and CDR2: SGHDT and YYEEEE. The CDR3 is made up of 13 amino acids. Here the CDR3 reads CASSLNRAYGYTF. The CDR3 nucleotides read TGTGCCAGCAGCTTGAACAGGGCCTATGGCTACACCTTC.

The chain carries TRBV27 and TRBJ2-1; D might be TRBD1 (5 bases). V shed 6 bases and J shed 4 bases, with 10 bases lying between them. The CDR3 covers 13 residues. The germline gives CDR1 MNHEY, CDR2 SMNVEV (reference sequence). The CDR3 loop is CASSSTGYNEQFF. The CDR3 DNA follows: TGTGCCAGCAGCTCCACAGGTTACAATGAGCAGTTCTTC.

This sequence joins TRBV6-5 and TRBJ2-2, with a weak D call TRBD1 (6 bases). The CDR3 sequence is 13 residues long. V lost 5 bases, J lost 12 bases, and 16 bases lay in between. The germline V gene encodes CDR1 MNHEY and CDR2 SVGAGI. This CDR3 is CASSRQGRSKLFF. CDR3 nucleotide sequence: TGTGCCAGCAGTCGCCAGGGGAGAAGTAAGCTGTTTTTT.

V usage is TRBV12-3 or TRBV12-4 and J usage is TRBJ1-1; 9 nucleotides line up with TRBD1. The V gene end was trimmed by 5 bases and the J gene end by 3 bases; junction bases not matched to a gene: 1. This CDR3 spans 13 amino acids. The CDR3 loop is CASSRDRDTEAFF. The CDR3, as DNA: TGTGCCAGCAGTCGGGACAGGGACACTGAAGCTTTCTTT.

The CDR3: CASSVYRGSSTEAFF. The CDR3, as DNA: TGTGCCAGCAGTGTTTACAGGGGATCTTCCACTGAAGCTTTCTTT. This chain joins TRBV2 and TRBJ1-1; 7 bases are a match to TRBD1. The ends lost 4 bases at V and 4 bases at J; junction bases unmatched: 9. The germline CDR1 and CDR2 sequences are SNHLY and FYNNEI. This CDR3 is 15 amino acids long.